This T cell receptor (beta chain) was profiled in a study of vaccination and CD4 T cells after COVID-19. The Oncomine TCR Beta short-read assay generated sequence data from the DNA of cultured CD4+ T cells. In TCRdb, the PCR reads were re-called with MiXCR into one record per CDR3 protein. Among about 3,300 distinct CDR3 sequences listed, approximately 54% were seen once. This CDR3 region has 15 residues. Unmatched junction bases numbered 10, after V lost 8 bases and J lost 4 bases. The germline gives CDR1 KGHDR, CDR2 SFDVKD. Comment on this clonotype: Antigen specificity is unknown.

As to treatment: roughly 10-day PBMC culture with coronavirus spike peptide pools or control peptides (ViraFEST assay). V usage is TRBV24-1 and J usage is TRBJ2-3, with 8 nucleotides matching TRBD2. This receptor was taken from a human donor who had recovered from COVID-19. The sequencing input was CD4+ T cells from blood, cultured in vitro. Here the CDR3 DNA reads TGTGCCACCAATCGGTTGGCGGGAGGCGCAGATACGCAGTATTTT. It translates to CATNRLAGGADTQYF.